This T cell receptor (beta chain) was captured by sequencing in a study of blood T cells in healthy people across ages. Then a second PCR, running roughly 7 to 12 cycles, was carried out with a sample-barcoded 5' primer and a J-beta primer mix. MiXCR, run by TCRdb on the 5' RACE reads, gives a single entry per CDR3 protein. Here the sample spans about 1.5 million distinct CDR3 sequences, less than 45% being singletons. Source material: blood. The origin of this receptor is a woman aged 18-29 years in good health.

The CDR3 region has the DNA TGCAGTGCTAGAGATCCATTCAATGCGGGAGGGGCGGACACCGGGGAGCTGTTTTTT. It codes for CSARDPFNAGGADTGELFF. V and J are TRBV20-1 and TRBJ2-2; 9 bases match TRBD2. The ends lost 0 bases at V and 3 bases at J; junction bases unmatched: 14. There are 19 residues in the CDR3. Germline V gene lookup returns CDR1 DFQATT and CDR2 SNEGSKA (reference sequence).